The source of this TCR beta chain is a study of T cells in Graves' hyperthyroidism and ophthalmopathy. Notes on the study in general: The model identified upcoming ophthalmopathy a median approximately six months ahead of onset.

Isolation of PBMCs was performed on about 9.9 ml fresh peripheral blood. RNA transcripts provided the source from which TCR beta CDR3 regions were amplified. Initially, a first-round RT-PCR of the TCR CDR3 employed the HTBI primer set. TCRdb recomputed calls from the multiplex PCR reads with MiXCR, one row per CDR3 protein. The sample records some 570,000 distinct CDR3 sequences, 15% to 20% being singletons. This CDR3 has 13 amino acids. CDR1 is LNHDA and CDR2 is SQIVND in the germline V gene (reference sequence). The germline V and J ends were trimmed by 7 bases and 0 bases, with 9 bases remaining between them. Details on this clonotype: The antigen remains undetermined.

The chain carries TRBV19 and TRBJ1-1; D call uncertain. This TCR came from a woman younger than 35 with Graves' ophthalmopathy. The sequenced sample was blood. In nucleotides, the CDR3 is TGTGCCAGTAACGACGGCCTGAACACTGAAGCTTTCTTT. It translates to CASNDGLNTEAFF. Variable domain in full (rest from reference TRBV19 and TRBJ1-1): DGGITQSPKYLFRKEGQNVTLSCEQNLNHDAMYWYRQDPGQGLRLIYYSQIVNDFQKGDIAEGYSVSREKKESFPLTVTSAQKNPTAFYLCASNDGLNTEAFFGQGTRLTVV.